This section outlines one T cell receptor (beta chain) sequence together with its context. Its binding antigen is unknown. No clone much larger than this one lies a single base away; base qualities are absent. Participants in the prospective study were aged about 18 to 95 years, lived in over 20 United States geographic areas, and enrolled through a virtual design. In the prospective study, participants were assigned to cohorts based on the clinical history participants reported in a screening survey and a study questionnaire. In the prospective study, mobile phlebotomists collected whole blood, serum and a nasopharyngeal or oropharyngeal swab from each participant. Prospective study participants could optionally give additional blood draws and questionnaires over an approximately two-month period. Before DNA extraction, blood samples from the prospective study were shipped at room temperature or frozen.

This record comes from a study of blood T cell repertoires in COVID-19 (dated by TCRdb to about 2020). At the level of the whole study: The collaborator samples originated in the United States, Italy and Spain and spanned the acute and convalescent phases of COVID-19. A freely available public database, intended as a resource for researchers studying the immune response to SARS-CoV-2, is where the repertoires were released. The samples were drawn from two sources: the first 160 participants of the ongoing ImmuneRACE study, and 1,200 or so subjects contributed by 6 global collaborators. The prospective study material was composed of cDNA or gDNA derived from T cells, B-cell-depleted T cells, or PBMCs. HLA class I and class II types, where available, came from metadata supplied by the sample provider rather than from assay-based typing. Deeply sampled blood TCRbeta repertoires from subjects exposed to, actively infected with, or recovered from COVID-19 were included in the dataset. The sample metadata nearly always contained a de-identified subject ID, COVID-19 status, age in years and sex.

Beyond this particular receptor, the publication reports: The amount of clinical and demographic metadata varied by source and participant and was provided uncurated.

The immunoSEQ Assay, a bias-controlled multiplex PCR, was used to amplify TCRbeta CDR3 regions from genomic DNA. In the original analysis: Within the assay, amplification of reference gene primers was used to estimate how many nucleated cells each sample contained. Sequence reads were collapsed and filtered to measure the absolute abundance of every unique TCRbeta CDR3 rearrangement. For each sample, productive Simpson clonality was calculated as the square root of Simpson's diversity index across productive rearrangements. What TCRdb holds here is the immuneACCESS table cut down to in-frame rearrangements. Part of the clones is not present; checked against another copy, under half of the missing clones reflect an unresolved V gene, and the others are unexplained. For V, J and clone size, that table is used; D and trimming come from the DNA. For this sample the table gives about 430,000 clones, of which approximately 87% were detected only once. The ten largest clones add up to over 0.9% of the sample.

Trimming leaves V shorter by 5 bases and J shorter by 8 bases, with the junction holding 8 bases beyond the gene matches. The CDR1 and CDR2 encoded by the germline V gene are SGHTA and FQGTGA. Measured from the cysteine to the phenylalanine, the CDR3 is 14 residues long. The only DNA kept is the CDR3, 42 bases in frame from the first base. The specimen was PBMCs or T cells enriched from blood (not recorded which). The TCR comes from a woman aged 25 to 39 with acute COVID-19. The receptor chain draws on TRBV7-3 and TRBJ1-2; TRBD1 matches 10 bases in the middle. The nucleotide sequence is given as TGTGCCAGCAGCCGAACCGGACAGGGGGAGGGCTACACCTTC. Translated, it gives CASSRTGQGEGYTF.